This TCR beta chain stems from a study of shared clonotypes between healthy human individuals. Trimming cost V 4 bases and J 6 bases; bases outside gene matches: 5. This CDR3 comprises 14 residues. Germline CDR1 and CDR2: SGDLS and YYNGEE. Method: immunoSEQ multiplex PCR; TCRdb's copy keeps in-frame clones and lacks some. Of over 750,000 clones listed, around 96% are singletons. Naive CD8 populations comprised CD45RO-negative cells positively selected for CCR7, excluding terminally differentiated effector memory CD45RA+ cells. The TCR sequence derives from a man under 40 in good health. This chain joins TRBV9 and TRBJ1-2; 11 bases agree with TRBD1. Sequencing used naive CD8+ T cells sorted from blood. In DNA form, the CDR3 reads TGTGCCAGCAGCCCAGGGACAGGGGGAAATGGCTACACCTTC. Translated, it gives CASSPGTGGNGYTF.